Detailed here is one TCR beta chain. What antigen it recognizes has not been identified. Within one base of it there is no much larger clone, and no base qualities were kept. Libraries were made using the immunoSEQ multiplex PCR assay. TCRdb carries this immuneACCESS record with in-frame sequences only. Its versions omit some clonotypes, under half of them owing to an unresolved V gene in the studies checked, with the rest unexplained. Present in this sample are about 99,000 clones, 85% to 90% of which were seen just once. About 18% of the sample comes from the top ten. The data derive from a study of control samples from healthy donors and cancer patients (dated by TCRdb to the early 2020s). In the germline V gene, CDR1 corresponds to SGHTA and CDR2 to FQGNSA. After removal of 0 bases from V and 4 bases from J, the junction retains 14 bases not matched to a gene. Reading from cysteine to phenylalanine, the CDR3 counts 19 amino acids. CDR3 DNA is the only sequence kept; it has 57 bases, read in frame from the first base.

This TCR was recovered from a man aged 55 to 70 with lung cancer. The chain is assembled from TRBV7-2 and TRBJ2-5, and 10 bases in between align with TRBD2. The material sequenced was PBMCs. The CDR3 protein: CASSLALSLAGVSTETQYF. DNA sequence: TGTGCCAGCAGCTTAGCTCTGTCCCTAGCGGGGGTATCTACAGAGACCCAGTACTTC.